This T cell receptor beta chain was sequenced in a study of T cells in localized non-small cell lung cancer. Broader study findings: Sequencing involved a lone tumor region, leaving heterogeneity possible. Higher T cell density in the blood was associated with longer overall survival, whereas higher adjacent-lung clonality associated with shorter survival.

The V gene lost 4 bases and the J gene lost 3 bases, with 12 bases spanning the gap. The CDR3 has 14 amino acids. Germline V CDR1 and CDR2: SNHLY, FYNNEI. Sequencing was performed with immunoSEQ multiplex PCR; in TCRdb, only in-frame clones are kept and a portion is missing. The sample lists 65,000 to 80,000 clones, 84% occurring once. A word on this clone: The target antigen is unknown.

The chain has TRBV2 and TRBJ1-2, with D possibly matching TRBD1 (5 bases). The receptor's source is a female donor at least 60 years old with stage I lung adenocarcinoma. Material: peripheral blood, obtained before any cancer treatment. CDR3 amino acids: CASSVQGADYGYTF. Here the CDR3 DNA reads TGTGCCAGCAGTGTTCAAGGGGCGGACTATGGCTACACCTTC.